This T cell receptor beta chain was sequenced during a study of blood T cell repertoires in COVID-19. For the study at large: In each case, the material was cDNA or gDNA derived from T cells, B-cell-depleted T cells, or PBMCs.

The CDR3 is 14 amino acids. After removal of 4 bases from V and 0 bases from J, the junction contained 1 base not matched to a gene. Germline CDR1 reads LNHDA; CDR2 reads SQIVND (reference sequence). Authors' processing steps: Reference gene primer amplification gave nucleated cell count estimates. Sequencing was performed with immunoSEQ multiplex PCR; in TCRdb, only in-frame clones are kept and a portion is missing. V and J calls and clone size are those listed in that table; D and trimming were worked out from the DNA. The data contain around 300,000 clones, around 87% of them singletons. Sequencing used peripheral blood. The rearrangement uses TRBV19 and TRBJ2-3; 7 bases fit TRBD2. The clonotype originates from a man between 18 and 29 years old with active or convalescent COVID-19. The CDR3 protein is CASSSSGSTDTQYF. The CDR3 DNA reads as TGTGCCAGTAGTAGTAGCGGGAGCACAGATACGCAGTATTTT.